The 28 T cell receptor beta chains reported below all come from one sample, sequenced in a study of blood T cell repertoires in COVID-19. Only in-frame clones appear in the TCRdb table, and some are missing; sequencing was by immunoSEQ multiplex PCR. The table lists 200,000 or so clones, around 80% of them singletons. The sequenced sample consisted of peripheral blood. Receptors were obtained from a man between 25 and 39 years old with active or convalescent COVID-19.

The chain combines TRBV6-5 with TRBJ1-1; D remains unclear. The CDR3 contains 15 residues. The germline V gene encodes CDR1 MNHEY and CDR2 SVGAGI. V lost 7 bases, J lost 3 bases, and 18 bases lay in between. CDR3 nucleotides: TGTGCCAGCACCGGCTCCCTCCCTCGGGACACTGAAGCTTTCTTT. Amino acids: CASTGSLPRDTEAFF.

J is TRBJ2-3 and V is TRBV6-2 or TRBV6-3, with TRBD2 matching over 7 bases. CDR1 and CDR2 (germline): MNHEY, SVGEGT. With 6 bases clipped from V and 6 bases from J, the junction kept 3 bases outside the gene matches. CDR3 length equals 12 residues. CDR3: CASSPGRDTQYF. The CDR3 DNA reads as TGTGCCAGCAGCCCCGGGAGGGATACGCAGTATTTT.

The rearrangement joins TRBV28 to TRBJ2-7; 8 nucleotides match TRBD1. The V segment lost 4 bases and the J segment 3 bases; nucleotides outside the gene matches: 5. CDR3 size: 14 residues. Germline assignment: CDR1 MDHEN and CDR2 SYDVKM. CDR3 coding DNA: TGTGCCAGCAGTTCTACAGGGGGGTACTACGAGCAGTACTTC. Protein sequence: CASSSTGGYYEQYF.

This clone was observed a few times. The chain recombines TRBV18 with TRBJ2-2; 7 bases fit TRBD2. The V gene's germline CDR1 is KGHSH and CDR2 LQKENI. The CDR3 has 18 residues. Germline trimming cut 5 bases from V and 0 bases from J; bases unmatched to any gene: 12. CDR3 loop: CASSSRDSGPTNTGELFF. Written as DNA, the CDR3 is TGTGCCAGCTCATCTCGGGATAGCGGGCCTACGAACACCGGGGAGCTGTTTTTT.

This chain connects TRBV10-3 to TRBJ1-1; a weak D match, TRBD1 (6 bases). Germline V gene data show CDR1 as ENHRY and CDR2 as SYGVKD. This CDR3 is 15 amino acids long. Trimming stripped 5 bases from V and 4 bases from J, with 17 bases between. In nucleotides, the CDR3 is TGTGCCATCAGTCGTCGGGACACAGAACCCACTGAAGCTTTCTTT. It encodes CAISRRDTEPTEAFF.

The CDR3 nucleotides are TGTGCCAGCAGCCCATTCGGCACTGAAGCTTTCTTT. Translating it yields CASSPFGTEAFF. The rearrangement links TRBV7-9 to TRBJ1-1; D gene unclear. V gave up 5 bases and J gave up 4 bases, with 8 bases separating them. The CDR3 runs to 12 residues. CDR1 SEHNR and CDR2 FQNEAQ come from the germline V gene (reference sequence).

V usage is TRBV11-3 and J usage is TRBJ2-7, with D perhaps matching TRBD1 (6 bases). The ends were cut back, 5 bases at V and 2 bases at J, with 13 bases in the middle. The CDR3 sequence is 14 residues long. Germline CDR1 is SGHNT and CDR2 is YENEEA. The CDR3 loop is CASSPRTAPYEQYF. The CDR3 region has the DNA TGTGCCAGCAGCCCCCGGACAGCACCCTACGAGCAGTACTTC.

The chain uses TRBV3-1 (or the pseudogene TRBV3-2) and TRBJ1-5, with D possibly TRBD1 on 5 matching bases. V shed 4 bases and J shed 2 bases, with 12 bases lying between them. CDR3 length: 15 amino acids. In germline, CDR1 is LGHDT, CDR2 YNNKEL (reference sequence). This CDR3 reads CASSPQAGGNQPQHF. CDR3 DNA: TGTGCCAGCAGCCCCCAAGCGGGGGGCAATCAGCCCCAGCATTTT.

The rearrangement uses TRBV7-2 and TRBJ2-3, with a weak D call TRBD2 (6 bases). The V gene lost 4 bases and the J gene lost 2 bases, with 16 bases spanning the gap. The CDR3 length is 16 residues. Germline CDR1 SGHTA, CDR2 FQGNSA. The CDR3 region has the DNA TGTGCCAGCAGCTGGGAGCGGGTTACCTACACAGATACGCAGTATTTT. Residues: CASSWERVTYTDTQYF.

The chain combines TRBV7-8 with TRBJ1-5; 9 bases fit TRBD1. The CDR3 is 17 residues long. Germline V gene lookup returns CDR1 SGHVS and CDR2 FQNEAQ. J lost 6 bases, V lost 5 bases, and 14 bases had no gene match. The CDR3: CASSPLLGQGHGQPQHF. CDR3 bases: TGTGCCAGCAGCCCGCTACTGGGACAGGGTCATGGTCAGCCCCAGCATTTT.

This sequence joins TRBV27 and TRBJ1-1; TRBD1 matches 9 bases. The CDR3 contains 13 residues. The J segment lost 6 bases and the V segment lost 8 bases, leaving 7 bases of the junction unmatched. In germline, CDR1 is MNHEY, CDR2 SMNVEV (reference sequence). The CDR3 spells CASRQGEISEAFF. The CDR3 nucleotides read TGTGCCAGCCGACAGGGGGAAATATCTGAAGCTTTCTTT.

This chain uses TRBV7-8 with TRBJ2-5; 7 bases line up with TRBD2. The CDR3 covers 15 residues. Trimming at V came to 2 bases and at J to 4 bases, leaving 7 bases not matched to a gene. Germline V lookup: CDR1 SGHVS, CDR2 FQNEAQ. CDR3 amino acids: CASSLKRLAVETQYF. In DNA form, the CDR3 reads TGTGCCAGCAGCTTAAAGCGTCTAGCGGTAGAGACCCAGTACTTC.

The CDR3: CASTPRGVRNTEAFF. The CDR3 DNA follows: TGTGCCAGCACCCCCCGAGGAGTTCGGAACACTGAAGCTTTCTTT. The genes are TRBV6-5 and TRBJ1-1; D is uncertain. The CDR3 has 15 amino acids. Germline V gives CDR1 MNHEY, CDR2 SVGAGI. Deletions cut 7 bases from V and 1 base from J, with 16 bases between.

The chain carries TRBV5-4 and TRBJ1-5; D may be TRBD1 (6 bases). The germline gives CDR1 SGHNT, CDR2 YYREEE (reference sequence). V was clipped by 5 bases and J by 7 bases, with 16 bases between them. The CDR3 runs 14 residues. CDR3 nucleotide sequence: TGTGCCAGCAGTAGCGCAGGGGAAGGACAGCCCCAGCATTTT. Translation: CASSSAGEGQPQHF.

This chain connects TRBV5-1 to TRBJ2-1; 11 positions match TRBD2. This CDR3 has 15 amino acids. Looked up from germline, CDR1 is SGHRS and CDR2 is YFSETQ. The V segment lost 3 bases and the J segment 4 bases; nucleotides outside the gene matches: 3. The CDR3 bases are TGCGCCAGCAGCTCGGGACTAGCGGCTTACAATGAGCAGTTCTTC. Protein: CASSSGLAAYNEQFF. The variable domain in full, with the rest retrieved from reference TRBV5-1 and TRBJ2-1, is KAGVTQTPRYLIKTRGQQVTLSCSPISGHRSVSWYQQTPGQGLQFLFEYFSETQRNKGNFPGRFSGRQFSNSRSEMNVSTLELGDSALYLCASSSGLAAYNEQFFGPGTRLTVL.

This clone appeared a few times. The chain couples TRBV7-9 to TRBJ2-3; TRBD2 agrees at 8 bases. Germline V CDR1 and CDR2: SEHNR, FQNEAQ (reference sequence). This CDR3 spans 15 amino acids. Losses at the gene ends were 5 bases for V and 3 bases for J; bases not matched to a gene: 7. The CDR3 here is CASSNVGGATDTQYF. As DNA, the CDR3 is TGTGCCAGCAGCAATGTCGGGGGGGCTACAGATACGCAGTATTTT.

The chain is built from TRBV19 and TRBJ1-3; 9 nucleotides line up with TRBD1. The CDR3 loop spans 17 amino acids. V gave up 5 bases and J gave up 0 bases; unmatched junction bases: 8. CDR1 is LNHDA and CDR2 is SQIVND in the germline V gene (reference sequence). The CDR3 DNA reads TGTGCCAGTAGTTGGAGGGACAGGGACATCTCTGGAAACACCATATATTTT. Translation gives CASSWRDRDISGNTIYF. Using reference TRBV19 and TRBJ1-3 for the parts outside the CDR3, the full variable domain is DGGITQSPKYLFRKEGQNVTLSCEQNLNHDAMYWYRQDPGQGLRLIYYSQIVNDFQKGDIAEGYSVSREKKESFPLTVTSAQKNPTAFYLCASSWRDRDISGNTIYFGEGSWLTVV.

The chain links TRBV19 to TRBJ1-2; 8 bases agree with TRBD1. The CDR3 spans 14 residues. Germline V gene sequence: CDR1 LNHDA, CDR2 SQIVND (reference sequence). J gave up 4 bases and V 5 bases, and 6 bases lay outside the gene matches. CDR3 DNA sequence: TGTGCCAGTAGTTCAACGGGACAGGCCTATGGCTACACCTTC. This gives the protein CASSSTGQAYGYTF.

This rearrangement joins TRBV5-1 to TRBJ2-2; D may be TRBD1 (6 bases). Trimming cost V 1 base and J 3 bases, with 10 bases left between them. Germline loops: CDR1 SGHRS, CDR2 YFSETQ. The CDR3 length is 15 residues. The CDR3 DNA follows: TGCGCCAGCAGCTTGCAGGGGTCGGACACCGGGGAGCTGTTTTTT. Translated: CASSLQGSDTGELFF.

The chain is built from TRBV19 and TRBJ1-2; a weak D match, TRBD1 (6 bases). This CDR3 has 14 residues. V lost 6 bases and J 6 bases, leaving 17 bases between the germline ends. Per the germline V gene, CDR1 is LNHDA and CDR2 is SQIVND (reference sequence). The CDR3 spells CASRRTQGEHGYTF. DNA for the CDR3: TGTGCCAGTAGGAGAACACAGGGTGAACATGGCTACACCTTC.

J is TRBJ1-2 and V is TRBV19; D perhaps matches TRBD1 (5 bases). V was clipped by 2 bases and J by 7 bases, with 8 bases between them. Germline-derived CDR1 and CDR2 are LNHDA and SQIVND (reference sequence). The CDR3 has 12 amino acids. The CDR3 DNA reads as TGTGCCAGTAGTATATCCCAGGGTGGCTACACCTTC. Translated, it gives CASSISQGGYTF.

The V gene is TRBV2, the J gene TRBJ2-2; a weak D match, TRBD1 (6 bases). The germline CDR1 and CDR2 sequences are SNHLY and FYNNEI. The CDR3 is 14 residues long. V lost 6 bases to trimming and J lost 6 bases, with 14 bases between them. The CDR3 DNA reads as TGTGCCAGCAGCCTGAACGCAGGGGCCGGGGAGCTGTTTTTT. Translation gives CASSLNAGAGELFF.

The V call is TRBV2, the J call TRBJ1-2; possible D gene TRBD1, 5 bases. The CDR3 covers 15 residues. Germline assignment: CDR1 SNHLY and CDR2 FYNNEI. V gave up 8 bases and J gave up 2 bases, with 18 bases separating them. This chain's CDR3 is CASGSTDRRNYGYTF. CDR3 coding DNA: TGTGCCAGCGGTTCAACTGACAGACGAAACTATGGCTACACCTTC.

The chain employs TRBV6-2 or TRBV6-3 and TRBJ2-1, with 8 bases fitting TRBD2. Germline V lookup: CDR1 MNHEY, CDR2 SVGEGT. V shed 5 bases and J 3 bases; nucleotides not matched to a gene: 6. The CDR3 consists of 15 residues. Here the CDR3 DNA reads TGTGCCAGCAGTGTAACGGGGGGGGGCTACAATGAGCAGTTCTTC. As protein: CASSVTGGGYNEQFF.

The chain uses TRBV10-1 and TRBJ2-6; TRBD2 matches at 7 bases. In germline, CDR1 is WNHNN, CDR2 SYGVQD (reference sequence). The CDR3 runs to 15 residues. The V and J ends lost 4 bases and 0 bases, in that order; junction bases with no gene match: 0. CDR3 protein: CASSAGGSGANVLTF. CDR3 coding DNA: TGCGCCAGCAGTGCGGGGGGCTCTGGGGCCAACGTCCTGACTTTC.

CDR3 region: CASSLGDRERGYTF. CDR3 coding DNA: TGTGCCAGCAGTTTGGGGGACAGGGAACGTGGCTACACCTTC. The J gene is TRBJ1-2, the V gene TRBV28; 9 positions agree with TRBD1. V lost 3 bases and J lost 7; bases outside the gene matches: 6. Germline CDR1 is MDHEN and CDR2 is SYDVKM. CDR3 length: 14 residues.

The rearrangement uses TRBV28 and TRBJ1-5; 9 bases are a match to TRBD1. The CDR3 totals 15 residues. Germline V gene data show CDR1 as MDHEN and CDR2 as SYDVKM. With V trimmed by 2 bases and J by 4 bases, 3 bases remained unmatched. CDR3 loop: CASSLAQGANQPQHF. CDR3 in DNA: TGTGCCAGCAGTTTAGCACAGGGGGCGAATCAGCCCCAGCATTTT.

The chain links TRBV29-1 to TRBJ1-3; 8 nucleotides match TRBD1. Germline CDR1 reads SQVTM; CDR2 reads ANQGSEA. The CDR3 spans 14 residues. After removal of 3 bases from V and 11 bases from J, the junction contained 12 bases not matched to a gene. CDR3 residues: CSVETDRAGRAIYF. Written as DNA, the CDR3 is TGCAGCGTTGAGACGGACAGGGCGGGGAGGGCCATATATTTT.